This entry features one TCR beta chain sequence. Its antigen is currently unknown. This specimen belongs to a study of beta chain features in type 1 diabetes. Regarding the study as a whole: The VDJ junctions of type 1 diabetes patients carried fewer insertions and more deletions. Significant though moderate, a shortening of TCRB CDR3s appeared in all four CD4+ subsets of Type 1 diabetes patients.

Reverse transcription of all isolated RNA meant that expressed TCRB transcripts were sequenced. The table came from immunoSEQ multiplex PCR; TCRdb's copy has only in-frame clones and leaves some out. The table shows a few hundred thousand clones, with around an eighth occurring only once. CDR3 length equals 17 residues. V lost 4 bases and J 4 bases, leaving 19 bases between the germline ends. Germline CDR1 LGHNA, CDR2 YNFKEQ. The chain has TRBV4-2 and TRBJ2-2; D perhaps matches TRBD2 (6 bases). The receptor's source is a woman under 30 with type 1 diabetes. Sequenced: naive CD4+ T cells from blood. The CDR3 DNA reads TGTGCCAGCAGCCGCGCGGGACCACCACAGCCCACCGGGGAGCTGTTTTTT. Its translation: CASSRAGPPQPTGELFF.